This T cell receptor (beta chain) was identified during a study of regulatory T cells in long-lasting Graves disease. Noted time point: newly diagnosed GD, antithyroid drugs for less than 3 months. Making the TCR library involved RNA that had been extracted from PBMCs. To make TCR beta libraries, researchers used iRepertoire HTBI primers and Arm-PCR of CDR3 regions. TCRdb re-analysed the multiplex PCR reads in MiXCR, keeping a single row per CDR3 protein. The sample yields some 250,000 distinct CDR3 sequences, about 17% seen once. V lost 3 bases and J 2 bases, leaving 13 bases between the germline ends. The CDR3 is 15 amino acids. CDR1 and CDR2 from the germline V gene are DFQATT and SNEGSKA (reference sequence). This clonotype has a count of ten or more.

The receptor was derived from a female donor with Graves disease. The sample in question was peripheral blood mononuclear cells (PBMCs), obtained at new diagnosis, from a patient treated with antithyroid drugs. The rearrangement joins TRBV20-1 to TRBJ2-2; a possible D gene is TRBD2 (5 bases). The CDR3: CSASPRGANTGELFF. CDR3 DNA sequence: TGCAGTGCTAGTCCCCGGGGAGCAAACACCGGGGAGCTGTTTTTT.